The clone carrying this T cell receptor beta chain was recorded many times. This sample is part of a study of early T cells in non-severe SARS-CoV-2 infection. The germline CDR1 and CDR2 sequences are SGHRS and YFSETQ. Trimming stripped 4 bases from V and 0 bases from J, with 8 bases between. This CDR3 has 14 residues. TCRdb fed the 5' RACE reads into MiXCR, producing one record per CDR3 protein. The data hold more than 70,000 distinct CDR3 sequences, with approximately 10% observed a single time. V usage is TRBV5-1 and J usage is TRBJ1-3; maybe TRBD1 (5 bases). This TCR came from an adult who was a healthcare worker with PCR-confirmed SARS-CoV-2 infection or an uninfected control (not recorded which). Sample: whole blood, taken at baseline. CDR3 sequence reads: CASSLGTSGNTIYF. As DNA, the CDR3 is TGCGCCAGCAGCCTGGGGACCTCTGGAAACACCATATATTTT.